The 8 T cell receptor beta chains in this list originate from one sample, sequenced in a study of blood T cell repertoires in COVID-19. Produced via immunoSEQ multiplex PCR; TCRdb's table is partial and in-frame only. Of around 100,000 clones in the sample, roughly 80% were seen once. What was sequenced was peripheral blood. These receptors all stem from a man in his fifties with active or convalescent COVID-19.

This rearrangement joins TRBV6-6 to TRBJ2-7, with TRBD2 identical over 7 bases. V trimming: 0 bases; J trimming: 7 bases; junction bases outside the gene matches: 9. CDR1 is MNHNY and CDR2 is SVGAGI in the germline V gene (reference sequence). The CDR3 is 15 residues long. The CDR3 sequence is CASSYSLLPGGEQYF. As DNA, the CDR3 is TGTGCCAGCAGTTACTCCCTATTACCCGGGGGGGAGCAGTACTTC.

This chain connects TRBV2 to TRBJ2-3; TRBD1 matches at 7 bases. V dropped 6 bases and J dropped 2; count of bases not matched to a gene: 5. The CDR3 is made up of 14 amino acids. CDR1 is SNHLY, CDR2 FYNNEI, per germline. The CDR3 nucleotides read TGTGCCAGCAGCCAGGGGGTGTCCACAGATACGCAGTATTTT. Amino acids: CASSQGVSTDTQYF.

This clone was seen just once. The chain combines TRBV9 with TRBJ2-2, with D possibly matching TRBD2 (5 bases). Per the germline V gene, CDR1 is SGDLS and CDR2 is YYNGEE. V was clipped by 4 bases and J by 3 bases, with 13 bases between them. This CDR3 spans 15 amino acids. The CDR3: CASSPLEGYTGELFF. CDR3 DNA sequence: TGTGCCAGCAGCCCTCTAGAGGGATACACCGGGGAGCTGTTTTTT. Combining the CDR3 with reference TRBV9 and TRBJ2-2 gives the whole variable domain DSGVTQTPKHLITATGQRVTLRCSPRSGDLSVYWYQQSLDQGLQFLIQYYNGEERAKGNILERFSAQQFPDLHSELNLSSLELGDSALYFCASSPLEGYTGELFFGEGSRLTVL.

There are a few counts of this clone. The rearrangement uses TRBV7-3 and TRBJ2-1; a weak D match, TRBD2 (6 bases). V gave up 5 bases and J gave up 6 bases, with 17 bases separating them. CDR1 is SGHTA, CDR2 FQGTGA, per germline. The CDR3 is 15 amino acids. CDR3 bases: TGTGCCAGCAGCCGTCCGGGAGTCTCCGCCAATGAGCAGTTCTTC. Its translation: CASSRPGVSANEQFF.

This rearrangement joins TRBV27 to TRBJ1-2, with 7 bases matching TRBD1. The CDR3 totals 14 residues. V was clipped by 5 bases and J by 4 bases; unmatched bases: 7. Germline CDR1 reads MNHEY; CDR2 reads SMNVEV (reference sequence). CDR3 sequence reads: CASSATGQVYGYTF. The CDR3 nucleotides are TGTGCCAGCAGTGCGACAGGGCAGGTCTATGGCTACACCTTC.

The CDR3 here is CASSPDGLAGEQFF. The CDR3 nucleotides are TGTGCCAGCAGCCCGGACGGACTAGCTGGTGAGCAGTTCTTC. The chain couples TRBV5-4 to TRBJ2-1; TRBD2 agrees at 8 bases. The CDR3 totals 14 residues. CDR1 SGHNT and CDR2 YYREEE come from the germline V gene (reference sequence). Trimming removed 4 bases from V and 9 bases from J; junction bases left unmatched: 9.

The chain uses TRBV3-1 (or the pseudogene TRBV3-2) and TRBJ2-5, with TRBD2 identical over 8 bases. CDR3 length equals 17 residues. Germline CDR1 LGHDT, CDR2 YNNKEL (reference sequence). V lost 1 base to trimming and J lost 4 bases; unmatched junction nucleotides: 11. The CDR3 sequence is CASSQGHGPAGGETQYF. The CDR3 DNA reads as TGTGCCAGCAGCCAAGGGCACGGACCCGCGGGAGGAGAGACCCAGTACTTC.

Here the CDR3 reads CASSPPKSSGNTIYF. Written as DNA, the CDR3 is TGTGCCAGCAGCCCCCCCAAGAGCTCTGGAAACACCATATATTTT. The rearrangement uses TRBV21-1 and TRBJ1-3. TRBV21-1 is labeled a pseudogene. The CDR3 contains 15 residues.